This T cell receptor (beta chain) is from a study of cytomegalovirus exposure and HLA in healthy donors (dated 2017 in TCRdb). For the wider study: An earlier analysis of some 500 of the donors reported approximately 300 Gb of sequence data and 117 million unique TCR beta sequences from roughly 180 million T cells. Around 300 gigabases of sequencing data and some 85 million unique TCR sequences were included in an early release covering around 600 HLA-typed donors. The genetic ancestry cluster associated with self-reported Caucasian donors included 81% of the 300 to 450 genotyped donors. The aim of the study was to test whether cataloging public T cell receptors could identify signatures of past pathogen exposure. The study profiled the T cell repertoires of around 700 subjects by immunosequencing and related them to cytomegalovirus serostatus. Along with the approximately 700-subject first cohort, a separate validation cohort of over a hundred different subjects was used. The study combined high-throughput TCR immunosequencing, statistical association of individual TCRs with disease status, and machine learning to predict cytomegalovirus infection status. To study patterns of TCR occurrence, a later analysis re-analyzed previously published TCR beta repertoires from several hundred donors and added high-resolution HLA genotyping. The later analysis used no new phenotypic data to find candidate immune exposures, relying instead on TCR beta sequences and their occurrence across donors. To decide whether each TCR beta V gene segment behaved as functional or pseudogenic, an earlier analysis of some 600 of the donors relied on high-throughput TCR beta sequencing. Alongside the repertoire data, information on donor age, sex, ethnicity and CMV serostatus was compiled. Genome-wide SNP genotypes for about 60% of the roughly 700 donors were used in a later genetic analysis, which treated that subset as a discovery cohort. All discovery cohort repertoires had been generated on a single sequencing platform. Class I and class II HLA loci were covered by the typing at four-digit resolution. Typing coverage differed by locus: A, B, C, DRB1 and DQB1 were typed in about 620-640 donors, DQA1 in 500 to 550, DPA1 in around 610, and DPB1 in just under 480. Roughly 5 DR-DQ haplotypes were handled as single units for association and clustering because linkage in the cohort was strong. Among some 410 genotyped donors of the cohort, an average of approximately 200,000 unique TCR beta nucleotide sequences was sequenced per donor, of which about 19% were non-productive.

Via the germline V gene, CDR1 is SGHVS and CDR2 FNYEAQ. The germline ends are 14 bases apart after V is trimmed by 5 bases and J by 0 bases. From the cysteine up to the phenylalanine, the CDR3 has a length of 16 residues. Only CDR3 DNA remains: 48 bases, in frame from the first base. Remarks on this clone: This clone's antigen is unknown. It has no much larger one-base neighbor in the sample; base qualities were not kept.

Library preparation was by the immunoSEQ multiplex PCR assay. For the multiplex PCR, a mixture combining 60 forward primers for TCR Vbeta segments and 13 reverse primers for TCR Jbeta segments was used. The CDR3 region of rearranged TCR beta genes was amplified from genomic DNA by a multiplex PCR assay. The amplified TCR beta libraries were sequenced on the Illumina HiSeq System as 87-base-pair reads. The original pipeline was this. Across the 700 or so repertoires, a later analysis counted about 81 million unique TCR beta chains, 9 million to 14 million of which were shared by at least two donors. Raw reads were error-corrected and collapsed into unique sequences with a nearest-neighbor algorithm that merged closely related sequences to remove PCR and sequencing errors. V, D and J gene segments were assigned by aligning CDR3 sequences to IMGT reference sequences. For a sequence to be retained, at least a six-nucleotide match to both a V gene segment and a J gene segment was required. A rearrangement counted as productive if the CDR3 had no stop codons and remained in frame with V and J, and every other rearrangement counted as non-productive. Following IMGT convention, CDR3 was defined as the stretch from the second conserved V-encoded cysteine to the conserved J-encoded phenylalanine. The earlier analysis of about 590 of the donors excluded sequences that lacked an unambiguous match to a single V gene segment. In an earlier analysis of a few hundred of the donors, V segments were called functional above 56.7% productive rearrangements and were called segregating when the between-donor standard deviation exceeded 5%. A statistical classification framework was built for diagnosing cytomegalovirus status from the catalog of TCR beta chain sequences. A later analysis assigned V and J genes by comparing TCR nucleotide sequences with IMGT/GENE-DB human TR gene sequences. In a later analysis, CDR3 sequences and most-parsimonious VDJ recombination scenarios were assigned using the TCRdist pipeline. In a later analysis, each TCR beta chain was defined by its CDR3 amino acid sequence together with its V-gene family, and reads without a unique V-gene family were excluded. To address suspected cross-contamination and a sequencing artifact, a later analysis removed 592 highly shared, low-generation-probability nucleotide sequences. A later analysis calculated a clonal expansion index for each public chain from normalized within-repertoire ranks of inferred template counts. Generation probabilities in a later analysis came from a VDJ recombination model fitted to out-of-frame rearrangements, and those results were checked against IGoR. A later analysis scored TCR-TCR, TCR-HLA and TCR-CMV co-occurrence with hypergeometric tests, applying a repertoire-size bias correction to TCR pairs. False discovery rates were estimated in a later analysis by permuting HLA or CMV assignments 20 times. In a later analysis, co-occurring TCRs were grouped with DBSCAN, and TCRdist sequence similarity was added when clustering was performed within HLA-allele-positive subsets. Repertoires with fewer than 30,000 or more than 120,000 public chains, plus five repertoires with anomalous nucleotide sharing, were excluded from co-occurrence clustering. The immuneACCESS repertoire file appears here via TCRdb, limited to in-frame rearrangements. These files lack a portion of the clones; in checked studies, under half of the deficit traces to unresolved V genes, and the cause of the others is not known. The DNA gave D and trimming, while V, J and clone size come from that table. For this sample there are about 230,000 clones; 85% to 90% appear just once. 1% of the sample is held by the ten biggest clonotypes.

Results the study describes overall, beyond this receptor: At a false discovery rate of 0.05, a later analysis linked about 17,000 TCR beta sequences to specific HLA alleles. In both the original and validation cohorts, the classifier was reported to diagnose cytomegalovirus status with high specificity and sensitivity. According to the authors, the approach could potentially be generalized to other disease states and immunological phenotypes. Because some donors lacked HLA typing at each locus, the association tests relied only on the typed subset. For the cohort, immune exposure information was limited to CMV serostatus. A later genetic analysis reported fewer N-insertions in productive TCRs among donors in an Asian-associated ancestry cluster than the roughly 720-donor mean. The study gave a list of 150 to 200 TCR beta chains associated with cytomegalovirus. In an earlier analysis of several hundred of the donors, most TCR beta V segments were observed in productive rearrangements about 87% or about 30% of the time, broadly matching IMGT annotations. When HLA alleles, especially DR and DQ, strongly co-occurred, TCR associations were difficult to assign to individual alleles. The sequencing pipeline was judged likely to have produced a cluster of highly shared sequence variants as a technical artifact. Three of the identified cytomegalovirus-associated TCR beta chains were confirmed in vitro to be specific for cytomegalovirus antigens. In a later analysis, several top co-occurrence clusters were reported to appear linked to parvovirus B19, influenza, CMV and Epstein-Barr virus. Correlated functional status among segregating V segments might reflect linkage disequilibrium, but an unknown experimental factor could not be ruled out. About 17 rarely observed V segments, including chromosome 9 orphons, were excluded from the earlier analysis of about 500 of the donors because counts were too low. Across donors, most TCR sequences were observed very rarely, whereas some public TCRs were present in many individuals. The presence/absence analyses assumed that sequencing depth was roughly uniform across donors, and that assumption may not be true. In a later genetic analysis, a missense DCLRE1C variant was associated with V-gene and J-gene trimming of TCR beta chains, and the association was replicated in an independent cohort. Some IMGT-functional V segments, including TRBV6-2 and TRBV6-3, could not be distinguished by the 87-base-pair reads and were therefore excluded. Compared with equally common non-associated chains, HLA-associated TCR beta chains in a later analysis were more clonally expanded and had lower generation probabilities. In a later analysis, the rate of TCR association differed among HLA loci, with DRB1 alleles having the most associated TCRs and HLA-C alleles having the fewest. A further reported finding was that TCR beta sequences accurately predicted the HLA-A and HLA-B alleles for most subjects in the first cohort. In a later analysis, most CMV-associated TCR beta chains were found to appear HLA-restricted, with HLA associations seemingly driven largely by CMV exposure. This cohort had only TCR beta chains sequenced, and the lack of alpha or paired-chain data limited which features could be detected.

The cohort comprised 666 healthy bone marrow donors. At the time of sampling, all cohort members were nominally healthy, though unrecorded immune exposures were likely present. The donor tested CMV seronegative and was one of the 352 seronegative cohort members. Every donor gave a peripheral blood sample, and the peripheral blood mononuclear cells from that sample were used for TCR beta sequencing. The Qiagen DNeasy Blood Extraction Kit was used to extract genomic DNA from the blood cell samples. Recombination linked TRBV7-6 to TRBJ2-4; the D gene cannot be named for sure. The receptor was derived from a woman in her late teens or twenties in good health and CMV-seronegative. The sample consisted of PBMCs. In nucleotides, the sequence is TGTGCCAGCAGCCCACGAGCTCCCCTAGCCAAAAACATTCAGTACTTC. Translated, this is CASSPRAPLAKNIQYF.